Below, 24 T cell receptor beta chains from the same sample are listed, as sequenced in a study of T-cell reconstitution after alpha-beta-depleted transplantation in children. Preparation of the TCRbeta library involved a method that used unique molecular identifiers. MiXCR, run by TCRdb on the PCR reads, gives a single entry per CDR3 protein. The sample gives 600,000 to 700,000 distinct CDR3 sequences, around 12% of which show up once; 0.79% is in the top ten. This material consisted of PBMCs, taken before TCRalphabeta/CD19-depleted stem cell transplant. These receptors were taken from a girl aged 2-9 years with congenital amegakaryocytic thrombocytopenia, due to receive a stem cell transplant.

This clonotype was observed a single time. The chain links TRBV28 to TRBJ1-5, with D unresolved. CDR3 length equals 18 residues. Germline-derived CDR1 and CDR2 are MDHEN and SYDVKM. Trimming left V 5 bases short and J 1 base short, with 21 bases between. CDR3 nucleotides: TGTGCCAGCAGTCCGCAGATCTTTGCCCGGGAAAGCAATCAGCCCCAGCATTTT. It translates to CASSPQIFARESNQPQHF.

The sample holds a few counts of this clonotype. The chain combines TRBV7-2 with TRBJ2-1, with D perhaps TRBD2 (5 bases). The CDR3 runs 17 residues. The germline V gene encodes CDR1 SGHTA and CDR2 FQGNSA. With 4 bases removed from V and 4 bases from J, the gap between germline ends came to 20 bases. The CDR3 region is CASSSLASPSKYNEQFF. The CDR3 coding sequence is TGTGCCAGCAGCTCCCTGGCTAGCCCCTCGAAGTACAATGAGCAGTTCTTC.

The V gene is TRBV29-1, the J gene TRBJ2-5; TRBD2 might be the D (6 bases). The germline V gene has CDR1 SQVTM and CDR2 ANQGSEA. The CDR3 is 14 residues long. V lost 2 bases to trimming and J lost 5 bases, with 15 bases between them. The CDR3 DNA reads TGCAGCGTTGAATCACGGGGGAGATACGAGACCCAGTACTTC. Its translation is CSVESRGRYETQYF.

This sequence joins TRBV5-5 and TRBJ2-1; no firm D call. The germline V gene has CDR1 SGHKS and CDR2 YYEKEE (reference sequence). Trimming removed 6 bases at V and 5 bases at J, with 15 bases between. The CDR3 is made up of 14 amino acids. As DNA, the CDR3 is TGTGCCAGCACCTCCCCGATGCGCCACAATGAGCAGTTCTTC. Amino acid sequence: CASTSPMRHNEQFF.

At least ten counts were recorded for this clonotype. The chain uses TRBV7-9 and TRBJ2-1, with D possibly matching TRBD1 (5 bases). This CDR3 has 15 amino acids. Per the germline V gene, CDR1 is SEHNR and CDR2 is FQNEAQ (reference sequence). Trimming stripped 1 base from V and 7 bases from J, with 14 bases between. The chain's CDR3 is CASSLEGSVFNEQFF. In nucleotides, the CDR3 is TGTGCCAGCAGCTTAGAGGGGTCCGTCTTTAATGAGCAGTTCTTC.

This clonotype was detected a few times. The rearrangement joins TRBV6-5 to TRBJ2-5; 8 nucleotides agree with TRBD2. The length of the CDR3 is 18 residues. The germline V gene has CDR1 MNHEY and CDR2 SVGAGI. J was trimmed by 0 bases and V by 4 bases; bases with no gene match: 13. The CDR3 DNA reads TGTGCCAGCAGTTCGGGACTAGGGCGATCAGGGTACCAAGAGACCCAGTACTTC. This sequence encodes CASSSGLGRSGYQETQYF.

This clonotype was counted many times. The rearrangement joins TRBV28 to TRBJ2-3; D gene ambiguous. CDR3 length equals 12 residues. The ends were cut back, 6 bases at V and 6 bases at J, with 10 bases in the middle. Germline loops: CDR1 MDHEN, CDR2 SYDVKM. The CDR3, as DNA: TGTGCCAGCAGAATACCGGACGATACGCAGTATTTT. Amino acids: CASRIPDDTQYF.

This clonotype was seen many times. The chain employs TRBV7-6 and TRBJ2-1; D gene unclear. The CDR3 has 15 amino acids. Trimming left V 2 bases short and J 5 bases short, with 13 bases between. From germline, CDR1 is SGHVS and CDR2 FNYEAQ. The CDR3 region is CASSLTLNLHNEQFF. The CDR3 nucleotides are TGTGCCAGCAGCTTAACGCTCAACCTACACAATGAGCAGTTCTTC.

The table lists this clonotype with many counts. The chain uses TRBV7-6 and TRBJ2-1, with D tentatively TRBD1 or TRBD2 (5 bases each). V gave up 5 bases and J gave up 0 bases, with 11 bases separating them. CDR3 length: 15 amino acids. The germline gives CDR1 SGHVS, CDR2 FNYEAQ. The CDR3 sequence: CASSVERGSYNEQFF. The DNA for the CDR3 is TGTGCCAGCAGCGTAGAGAGGGGCTCCTACAATGAGCAGTTCTTC.

This clonotype was seen only a few times. The V call is TRBV29-1, the J call TRBJ2-7; 10 bases agree with TRBD1. Germline V gene lookup returns CDR1 SQVTM and CDR2 ANQGSEA. CDR3 length: 14 amino acids. V lost 5 bases and J lost 6; bases outside the gene matches: 10. The CDR3 DNA reads TGCAGCGTTTATTACGGGACAGGGGCACGCGAGCAGTACTTC. The encoded protein is CSVYYGTGAREQYF.

Here the CDR3 DNA reads TGCAGTGCCCCGACTGGGAACTATGGCTACACCTTC. It codes for CSAPTGNYGYTF. The chain employs TRBV20-1 and TRBJ1-2, with D unclear. V gave up 6 bases and J gave up 2 bases, with 10 bases separating them. The CDR3 runs to 12 residues. The germline gives CDR1 DFQATT, CDR2 SNEGSKA (reference sequence).

This clonotype was detected many times. The chain carries TRBV5-1 and TRBJ1-4; 9 bases align to TRBD1. Germline values: CDR1 SGHRS, CDR2 YFSETQ. V lost 0 bases and J lost 7; bases outside the gene matches: 4. This CDR3 has 15 residues. The CDR3 reads CASSLERQGGEKLFF. The CDR3 bases are TGCGCCAGCAGCTTGGAGCGACAGGGGGGTGAAAAACTGTTTTTT.

This clonotype was counted only a few times. The chain recombines TRBV19 with TRBJ1-4; unclear D gene. V lost 9 bases, J lost 7 bases, and 9 bases lay in between. The CDR3 is 11 amino acids. CDR1 is LNHDA and CDR2 is SQIVND in the germline V gene (reference sequence). The CDR3 coding sequence is TGTGCCAGCCGAGTAGGTGAAAAACTGTTTTTT. Translated: CASRVGEKLFF. The whole variable domain, remainder taken from reference TRBV19 and TRBJ1-4, is DGGITQSPKYLFRKEGQNVTLSCEQNLNHDAMYWYRQDPGQGLRLIYYSQIVNDFQKGDIAEGYSVSREKKESFPLTVTSAQKNPTAFYLCASRVGEKLFFGSGTQLSVL.

V is TRBV7-8 and J is TRBJ1-6; D gene unclear. Trimming removed 6 bases from V and 5 bases from J, with 14 bases in between. The CDR3 runs 15 residues. Germline CDR1 SGHVS, CDR2 FQNEAQ. The CDR3, as DNA: TGTGCCAGCAGTTATGCGAGGGTGAATAATTCACCCCTCCACTTT. Its protein is CASSYARVNNSPLHF.

This clonotype was found many times. The chain combines TRBV12-3 or TRBV12-4 with TRBJ1-5; TRBD1 is a possible D gene (5 bases). CDR3 length: 14 amino acids. V shed 6 bases and J shed 3 bases, with 12 bases lying between them. CDR3 DNA sequence: TGTGCCAGCAGCGATCAGGGATCCAATCAGCCCCAGCATTTT. Its protein product is CASSDQGSNQPQHF.

The chain uses TRBV27 and TRBJ2-7; 7 positions match TRBD2. The CDR3 consists of 14 residues. The trim removed 1 base at V and 2 bases at J, leaving 2 bases unmatched. Germline-derived CDR1 and CDR2 are MNHEY and SMNVEV (reference sequence). CDR3 sequence reads: CASSLFGRPYEQYF. The CDR3 region has the DNA TGTGCCAGCAGTTTATTCGGGAGGCCCTACGAGCAGTACTTC.

The chain carries TRBV29-1 and TRBJ2-5; D call uncertain. Per the germline V gene, CDR1 is SQVTM and CDR2 is ANQGSEA. The CDR3 has 11 residues. Between the trimmed V and J ends, which lost 4 bases and 3 bases, there was a span of 6 bases. DNA for the CDR3: TGCAGCGTTGCCAGAAAAGAGACCCAGTACTTC. The encoded protein is CSVARKETQYF.

The V call is TRBV18, the J call TRBJ2-7, with D possibly being TRBD2 (5 bases). The CDR3 covers 15 residues. V lost 6 bases and J 5 bases, leaving 20 bases between the germline ends. Germline V lookup: CDR1 KGHSH, CDR2 LQKENI. Here the CDR3 reads CASSLGLTSWDEQYF. In nucleotides, the CDR3 is TGTGCCAGCTCCCTAGGACTCACCAGTTGGGACGAGCAGTACTTC.

This rearrangement joins TRBV20-1 to TRBJ2-1; TRBD2 matches at 8 bases. Trimming cost V 0 bases and J 8 bases; bases outside gene matches: 12. From germline, CDR1 is DFQATT and CDR2 SNEGSKA (reference sequence). CDR3 length: 16 residues. CDR3 sequence (DNA): TGCAGTGCTAGAGATCCCCTCGGCGGGAGGTTCTATGAGCAGTTCTTC. Residues: CSARDPLGGRFYEQFF.

This clonotype appeared a few times. The genes are TRBV3-1 and TRBJ2-1; D possibly corresponds to TRBD2 (7 bases). Trimming stripped 2 bases from V and 0 bases from J, with 23 bases between. CDR1 is LGHDT, CDR2 YNNKEL, per germline (reference sequence). CDR3 length equals 20 residues. The CDR3 reads CASSQFKGGSARSSYNEQFF. In nucleotides, the CDR3 is TGTGCCAGCAGCCAATTTAAGGGGGGGAGCGCCAGGAGCTCCTACAATGAGCAGTTCTTC.

Concerning this clonotype: Sequence at one end of the junction differs from germline and may be a read error. The chain has TRBV7-9 and TRBJ2-7, with TRBD2 matching 10 bases. The CDR3 consists of 12 residues. Germline CDR1 reads SEHNR; CDR2 reads FQNEAQ (reference sequence). CDR3 amino acids: CASSLDGTSVNF. For the CDR3, the DNA is TGTGCCAGCAGCTTAGATGGGACTAGCGTTAACTTC.

This clonotype was seen repeatedly, ten times or more. In nucleotides, the CDR3 is TGCGCCAGCAGCTTGGCTTTGGGGACTAGTTTCTACGAGCAGTACTTC. Translation gives CASSLALGTSFYEQYF. The gene calls are TRBV5-1 and TRBJ2-7; the match to TRBD2 covers 8 bases. Germline V CDR1 and CDR2: SGHRS, YFSETQ. This CDR3 is built from 16 residues. The trim removed 0 bases at V and 3 bases at J, leaving 8 bases unmatched.

This clonotype was seen many times. The genes are TRBV5-1 and TRBJ2-5; the D gene is possibly TRBD2 (5 bases). Trimming cost V 0 bases and J 7 bases, with 13 bases left between them. The CDR3 length is 14 residues. Germline loops: CDR1 SGHRS, CDR2 YFSETQ. For the CDR3, the DNA is TGCGCCAGCAGCTTGGGTCTAGCAGGTGCGACCCAGTACTTC. The encoded protein is CASSLGLAGATQYF.

The CDR3 region has the DNA TGTGCCAGCAGCCACAACAGGGTAGAGGAGCCCCAGCATTTT. Its translation is CASSHNRVEEPQHF. The genes are TRBV3-1 and TRBJ1-5, with a tentative D call TRBD1 (6 bases). This CDR3 contains 14 residues. Trimming removed 3 bases at V and 8 bases at J, with 14 bases between. CDR1 and CDR2 from the germline V gene are LGHDT and YNNKEL (reference sequence).